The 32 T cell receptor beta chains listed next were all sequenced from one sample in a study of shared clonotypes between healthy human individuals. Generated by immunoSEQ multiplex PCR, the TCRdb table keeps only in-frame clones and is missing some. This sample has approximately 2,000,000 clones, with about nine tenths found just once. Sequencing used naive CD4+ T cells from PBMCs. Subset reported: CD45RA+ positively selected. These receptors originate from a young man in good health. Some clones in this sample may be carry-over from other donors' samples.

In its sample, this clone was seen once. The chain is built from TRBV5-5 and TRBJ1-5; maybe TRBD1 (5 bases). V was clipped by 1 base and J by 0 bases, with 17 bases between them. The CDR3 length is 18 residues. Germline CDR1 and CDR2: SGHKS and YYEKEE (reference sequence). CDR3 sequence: CASSLLSLGQVSNQPQHF. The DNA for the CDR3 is TGTGCCAGCAGCTTGCTATCCCTCGGACAAGTTAGCAATCAGCCCCAGCATTTT.

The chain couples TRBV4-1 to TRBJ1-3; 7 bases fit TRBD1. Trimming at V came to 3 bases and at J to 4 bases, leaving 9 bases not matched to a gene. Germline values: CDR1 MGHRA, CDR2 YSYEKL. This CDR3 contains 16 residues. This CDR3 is CASSHPNRGAGNTIYF. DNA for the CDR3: TGCGCCAGCAGCCACCCCAACAGGGGCGCCGGAAACACCATATATTTT.

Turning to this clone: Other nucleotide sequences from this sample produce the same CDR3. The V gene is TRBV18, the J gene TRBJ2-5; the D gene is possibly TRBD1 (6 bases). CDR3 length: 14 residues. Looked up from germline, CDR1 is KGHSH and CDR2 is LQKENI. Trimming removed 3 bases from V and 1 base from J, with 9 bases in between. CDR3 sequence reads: CASSPRTAQETQYF. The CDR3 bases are TGTGCCAGCTCACCCCGGACAGCCCAAGAGACCCAGTACTTC.

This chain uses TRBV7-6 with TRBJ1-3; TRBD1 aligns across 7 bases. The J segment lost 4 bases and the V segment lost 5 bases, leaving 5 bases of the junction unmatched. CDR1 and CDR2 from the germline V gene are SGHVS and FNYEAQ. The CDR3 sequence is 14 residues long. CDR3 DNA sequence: TGTGCCAGCAGCGGTGGGACAGCGGGAAACACCATATATTTT. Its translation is CASSGGTAGNTIYF.

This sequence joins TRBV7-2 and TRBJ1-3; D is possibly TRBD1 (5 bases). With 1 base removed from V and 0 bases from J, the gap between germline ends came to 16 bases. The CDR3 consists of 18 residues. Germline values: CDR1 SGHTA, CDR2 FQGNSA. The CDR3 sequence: CASSLVAGPQGSGNTIYF. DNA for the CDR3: TGTGCCAGCAGCTTAGTTGCAGGCCCCCAGGGCTCTGGAAACACCATATATTTT. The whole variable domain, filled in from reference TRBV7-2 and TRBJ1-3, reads GAGVSQSPSNKVTEKGKDVELRCDPISGHTALYWYRQSLGQGLEFLIYFQGNSAPDKSGLPSDRFSAERTGGSVSTLTIQRTQQEDSAVYLCASSLVAGPQGSGNTIYFGEGSWLTVV.

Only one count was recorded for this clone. The CDR3 coding sequence is TGTGCCAGCTCAGAGCGACGGACAGGGAGCTCCTACGAGCAGTACTTC. Protein sequence: CASSERRTGSSYEQYF. The chain recombines TRBV18 with TRBJ2-7; TRBD1 matches at 8 bases. The CDR3 runs 16 residues. The V and J ends lost 5 bases and 0 bases, in that order; junction bases with no gene match: 9. Germline assignment: CDR1 KGHSH and CDR2 LQKENI.

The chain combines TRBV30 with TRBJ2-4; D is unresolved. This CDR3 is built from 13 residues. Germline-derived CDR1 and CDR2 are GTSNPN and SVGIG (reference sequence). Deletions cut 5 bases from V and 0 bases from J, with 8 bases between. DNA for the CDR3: TGTGCCTGGGCGAGACTAGCCAAAAACATTCAGTACTTC. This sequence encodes CAWARLAKNIQYF.

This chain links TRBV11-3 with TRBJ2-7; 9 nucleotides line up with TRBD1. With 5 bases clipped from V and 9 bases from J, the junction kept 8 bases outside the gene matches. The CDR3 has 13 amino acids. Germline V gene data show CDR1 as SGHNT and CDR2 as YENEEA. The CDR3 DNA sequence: TGTGCCAGCAGCCAGGGACAGGGTGGCGCGCAGTACTTC. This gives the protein CASSQGQGGAQYF. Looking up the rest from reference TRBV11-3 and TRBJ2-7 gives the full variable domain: EAGVVQSPRYKIIEKKQPVAFWCNPISGHNTLYWYLQNLGQGPELLIRYENEEAVDDSQLPKDRFSAERLKGVDSTLKIQPAELGDSAVYLCASSQGQGGAQYFGPGTRLTVT.

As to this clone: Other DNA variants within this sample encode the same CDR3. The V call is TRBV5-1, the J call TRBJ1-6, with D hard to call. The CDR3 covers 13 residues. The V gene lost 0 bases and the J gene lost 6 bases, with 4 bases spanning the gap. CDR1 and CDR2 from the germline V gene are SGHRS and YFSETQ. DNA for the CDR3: TGCGCCAGCAGCTTGGGGCCTAATTCACCCCTCCACTTT. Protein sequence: CASSLGPNSPLHF.

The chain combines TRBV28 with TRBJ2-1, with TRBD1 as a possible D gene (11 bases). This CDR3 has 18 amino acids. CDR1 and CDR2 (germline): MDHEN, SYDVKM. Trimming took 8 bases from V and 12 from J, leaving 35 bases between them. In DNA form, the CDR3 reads TGTGCCAGCTTGGACAGGGGGCTAGCGGGAGTCTTAGTTTCTCCGCAGTTCTTC. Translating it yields CASLDRGLAGVLVSPQFF. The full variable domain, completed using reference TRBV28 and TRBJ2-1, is DVKVTQSSRYLVKRTGEKVFLECVQDMDHENMFWYRQDPGLGLRLIYFSYDVKMKEKGDIPEGYSVSREKKERFSLILESASTNQTSMYLCASLDRGLAGVLVSPQFFGPGTRLTVL.

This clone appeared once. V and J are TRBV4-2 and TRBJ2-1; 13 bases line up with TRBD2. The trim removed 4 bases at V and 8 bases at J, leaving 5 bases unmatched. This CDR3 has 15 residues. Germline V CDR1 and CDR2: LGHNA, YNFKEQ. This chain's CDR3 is CASSPRLAGGDEQFF. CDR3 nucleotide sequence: TGTGCCAGCAGCCCCAGACTAGCGGGAGGAGATGAGCAGTTCTTC.

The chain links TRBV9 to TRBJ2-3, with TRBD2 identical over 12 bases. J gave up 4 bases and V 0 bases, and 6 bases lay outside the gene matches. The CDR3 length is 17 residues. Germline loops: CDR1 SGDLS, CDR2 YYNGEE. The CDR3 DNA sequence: TGTGCCAGCAGCGTAGGCGGACTAGCGGGAAGCGCAGATACGCAGTATTTT. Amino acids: CASSVGGLAGSADTQYF.

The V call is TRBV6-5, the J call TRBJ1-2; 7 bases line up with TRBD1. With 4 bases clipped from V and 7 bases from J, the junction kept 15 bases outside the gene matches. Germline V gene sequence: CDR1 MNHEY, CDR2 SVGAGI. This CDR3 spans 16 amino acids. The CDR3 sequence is CASSSGGGQPPIGYTF. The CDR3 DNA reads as TGTGCCAGCAGTTCCGGCGGGGGACAGCCTCCGATTGGCTACACCTTC.

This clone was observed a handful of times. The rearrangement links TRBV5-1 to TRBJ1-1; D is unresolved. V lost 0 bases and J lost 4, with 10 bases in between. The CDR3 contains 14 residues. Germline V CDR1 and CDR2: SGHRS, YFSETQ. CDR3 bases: TGCGCCAGCAGCTTGGGGGGATTAGGCACTGAAGCTTTCTTT. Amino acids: CASSLGGLGTEAFF.

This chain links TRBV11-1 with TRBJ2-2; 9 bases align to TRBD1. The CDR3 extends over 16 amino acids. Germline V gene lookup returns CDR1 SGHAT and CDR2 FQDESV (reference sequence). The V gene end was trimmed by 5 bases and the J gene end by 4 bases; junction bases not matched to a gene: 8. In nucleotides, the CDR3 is TGTGCCAGCAGCCTCGGACAGGGGTCGGGCACCGGGGAGCTGTTTTTT. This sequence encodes CASSLGQGSGTGELFF.

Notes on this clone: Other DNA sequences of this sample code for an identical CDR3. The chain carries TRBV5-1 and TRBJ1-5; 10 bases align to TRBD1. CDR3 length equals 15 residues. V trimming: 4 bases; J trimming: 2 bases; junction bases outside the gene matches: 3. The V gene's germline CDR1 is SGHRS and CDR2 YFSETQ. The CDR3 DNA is TGCGCCAGCAGCGCCGGGACAGGGGGCAATCAGCCCCAGCATTTT. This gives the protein CASSAGTGGNQPQHF.

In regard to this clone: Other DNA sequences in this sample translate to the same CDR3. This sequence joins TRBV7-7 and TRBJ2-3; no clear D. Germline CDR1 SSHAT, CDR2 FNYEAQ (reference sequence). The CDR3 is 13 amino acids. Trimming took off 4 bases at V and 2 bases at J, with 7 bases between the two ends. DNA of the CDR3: TGTGCCAGCAGCTCAGGTCCCACAGATACGCAGTATTTT. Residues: CASSSGPTDTQYF.

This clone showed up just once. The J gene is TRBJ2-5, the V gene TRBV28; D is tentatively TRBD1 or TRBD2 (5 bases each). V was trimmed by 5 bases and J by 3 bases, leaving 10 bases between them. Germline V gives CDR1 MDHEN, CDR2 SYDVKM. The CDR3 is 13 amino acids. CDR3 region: CASSRLGEETQYF. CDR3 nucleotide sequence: TGTGCCAGCAGTCGTCTGGGGGAAGAGACCCAGTACTTC.

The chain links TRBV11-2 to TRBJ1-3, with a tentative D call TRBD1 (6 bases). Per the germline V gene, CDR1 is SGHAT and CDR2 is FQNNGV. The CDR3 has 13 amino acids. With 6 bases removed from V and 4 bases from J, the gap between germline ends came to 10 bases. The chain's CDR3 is CASRTGPGNTIYF. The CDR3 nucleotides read TGTGCCAGCAGAACAGGGCCCGGAAACACCATATATTTT.

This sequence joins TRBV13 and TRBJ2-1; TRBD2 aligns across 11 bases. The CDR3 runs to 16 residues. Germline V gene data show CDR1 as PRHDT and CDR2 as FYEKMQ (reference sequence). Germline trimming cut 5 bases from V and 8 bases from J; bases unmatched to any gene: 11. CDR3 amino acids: CASSPDTSGSRDEQFF. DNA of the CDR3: TGTGCCAGCAGCCCCGACACTAGCGGGAGTCGGGATGAGCAGTTCTTC. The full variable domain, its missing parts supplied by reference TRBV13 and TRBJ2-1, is AAGVIQSPRHLIKEKRETATLKCYPIPRHDTVYWYQQGPGQDPQFLISFYEKMQSDKGSIPDRFSAQQFSDYHSELNMSSLELGDSALYFCASSPDTSGSRDEQFFGPGTRLTVL.

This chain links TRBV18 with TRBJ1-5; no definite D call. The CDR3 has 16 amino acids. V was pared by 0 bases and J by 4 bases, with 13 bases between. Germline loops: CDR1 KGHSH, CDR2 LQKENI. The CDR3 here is CASSPPFGERNQPQHF. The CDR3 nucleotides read TGTGCCAGCTCACCACCCTTCGGGGAACGGAATCAGCCCCAGCATTTT.

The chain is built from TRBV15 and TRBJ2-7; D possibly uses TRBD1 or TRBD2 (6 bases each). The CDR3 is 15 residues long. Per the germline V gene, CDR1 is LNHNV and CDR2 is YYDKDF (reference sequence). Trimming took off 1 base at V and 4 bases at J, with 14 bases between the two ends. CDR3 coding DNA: TGTGCCACCAGCAGAGGGGGGGCAGGCGTATACGAGCAGTACTTC. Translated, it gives CATSRGGAGVYEQYF. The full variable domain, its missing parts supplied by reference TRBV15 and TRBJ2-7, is DAMVIQNPRYQVTQFGKPVTLSCSQTLNHNVMYWYQQKSSQAPKLLFHYYDKDFNNEADTPDNFQSRRPNTSFCFLDIRSPGLGDTAMYLCATSRGGAGVYEQYFGPGTRLTVT.

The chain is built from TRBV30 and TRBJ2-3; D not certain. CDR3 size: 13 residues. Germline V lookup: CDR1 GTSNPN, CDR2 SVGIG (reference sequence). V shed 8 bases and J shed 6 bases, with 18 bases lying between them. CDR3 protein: CARTSRPPDTQYF. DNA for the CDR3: TGTGCCCGGACCAGTCGCCCCCCCGATACGCAGTATTTT. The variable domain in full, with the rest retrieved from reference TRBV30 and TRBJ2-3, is SQTIHQWPATLVQPVGSPLSLECTVEGTSNPNLYWYRQAAGRGLQLLFYSVGIGQISSEVPQNLSASRPQDRQFILSSKKLLLSDSGFYLCARTSRPPDTQYFGPGTRLTVL.

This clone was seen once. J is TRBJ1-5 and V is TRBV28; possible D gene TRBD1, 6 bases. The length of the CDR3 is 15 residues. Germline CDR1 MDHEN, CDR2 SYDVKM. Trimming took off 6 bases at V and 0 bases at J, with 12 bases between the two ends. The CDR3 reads CASSEGDYSNQPQHF. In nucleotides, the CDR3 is TGTGCCAGCAGCGAGGGGGACTATAGCAATCAGCCCCAGCATTTT.

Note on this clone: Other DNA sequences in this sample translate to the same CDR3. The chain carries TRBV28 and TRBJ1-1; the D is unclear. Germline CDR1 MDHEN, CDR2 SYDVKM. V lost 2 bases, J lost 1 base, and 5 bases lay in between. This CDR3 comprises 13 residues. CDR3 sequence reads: CASSLPWNTEAFF. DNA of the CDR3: TGTGCCAGCAGTTTACCCTGGAACACTGAAGCTTTCTTT.

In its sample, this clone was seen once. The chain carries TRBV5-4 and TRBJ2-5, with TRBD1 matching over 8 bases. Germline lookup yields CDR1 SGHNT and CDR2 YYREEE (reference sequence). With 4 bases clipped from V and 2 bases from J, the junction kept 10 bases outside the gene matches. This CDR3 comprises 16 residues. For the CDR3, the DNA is TGTGCCAGCAGCCAAGGAGGACAGGGCATTCAAGAGACCCAGTACTTC. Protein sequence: CASSQGGQGIQETQYF.

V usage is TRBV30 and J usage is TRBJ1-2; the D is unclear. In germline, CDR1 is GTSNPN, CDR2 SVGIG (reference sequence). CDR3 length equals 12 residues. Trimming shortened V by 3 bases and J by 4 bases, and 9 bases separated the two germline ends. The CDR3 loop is CAWRALTYGYTF. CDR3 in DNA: TGTGCCTGGAGGGCGCTGACCTATGGCTACACCTTC.

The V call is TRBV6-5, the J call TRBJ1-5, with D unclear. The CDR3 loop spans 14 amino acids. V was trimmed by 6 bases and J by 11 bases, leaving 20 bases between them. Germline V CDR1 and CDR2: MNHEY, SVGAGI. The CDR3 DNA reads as TGTGCCAGCAGAACGGACCCAGGCGGTGGGACCCAGCATTTT. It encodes CASRTDPGGGTQHF.

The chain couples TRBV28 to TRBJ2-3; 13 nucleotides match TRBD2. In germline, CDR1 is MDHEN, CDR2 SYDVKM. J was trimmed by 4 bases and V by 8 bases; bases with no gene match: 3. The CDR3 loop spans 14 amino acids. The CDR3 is CASGLAGVADTQYF. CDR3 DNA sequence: TGTGCCAGCGGACTAGCGGGAGTAGCAGATACGCAGTATTTT.

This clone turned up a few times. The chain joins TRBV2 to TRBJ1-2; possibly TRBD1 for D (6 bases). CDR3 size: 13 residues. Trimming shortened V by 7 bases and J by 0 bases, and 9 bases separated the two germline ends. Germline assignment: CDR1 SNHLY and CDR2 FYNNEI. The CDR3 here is CASKGESNYGYTF. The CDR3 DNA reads TGTGCCAGCAAGGGGGAATCTAACTATGGCTACACCTTC.

This CDR3 is CASSRVPAQETQYF. Written as DNA, the CDR3 is TGTGCCAGCAGCCGAGTGCCAGCTCAAGAGACCCAGTACTTC. V gene TRBV5-6 combines with J gene TRBJ2-5; no reliable D call. Trimming stripped 4 bases from V and 2 bases from J, with 12 bases between. The CDR3 has 14 residues. Germline V gene data show CDR1 as SGHDT and CDR2 as YYEEEE.

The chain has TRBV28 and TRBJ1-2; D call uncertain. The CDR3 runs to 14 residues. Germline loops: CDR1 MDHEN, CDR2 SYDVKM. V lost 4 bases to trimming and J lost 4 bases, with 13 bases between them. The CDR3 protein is CASSSPRWGYGYTF. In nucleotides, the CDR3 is TGTGCCAGCAGTTCCCCCCGTTGGGGCTATGGCTACACCTTC.